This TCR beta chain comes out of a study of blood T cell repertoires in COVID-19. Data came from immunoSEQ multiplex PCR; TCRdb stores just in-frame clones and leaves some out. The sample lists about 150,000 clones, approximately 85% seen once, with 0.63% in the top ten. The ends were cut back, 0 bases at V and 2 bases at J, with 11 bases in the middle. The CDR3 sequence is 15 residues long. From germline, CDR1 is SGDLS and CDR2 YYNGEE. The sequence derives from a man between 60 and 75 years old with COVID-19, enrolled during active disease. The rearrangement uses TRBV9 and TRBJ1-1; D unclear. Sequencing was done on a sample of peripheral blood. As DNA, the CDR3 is TGTGCCAGCAGCGTAGGAAATCGGGGTAACACTGAAGCTTTCTTT. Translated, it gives CASSVGNRGNTEAFF.